The clone carrying this T cell receptor beta chain was counted ten times or more. This entry comes from a study of human T cells and chemical hapten exposure. Time point given: pre-sensitization, week 0. The treatment denotes: therapeutic diphenylcyclopropenone sensitization with weekly scalp DPC. Individual cDNA molecules received unique molecular identifiers in the library. Per the original data handling: Sampled TCR counts reached a median of approximately 94,000 per sample, with values ranging from about 23,224 to 700,000. Using its own MiXCR run on the RACE reads, TCRdb lists one record per CDR3 protein. The authors' filters were not applied to this entry. Counted here are some 400,000 distinct CDR3 sequences, approximately 5.1% occurring once; the ten biggest clones make up 2% to 3%. The sequencing here drew on whole blood, taken in connection with sensitization to the hapten diphenylcyclopropenone (DPC). The sequence came from a woman in her 50s with alopecia areata. Some clones in this sample may be carry-over from other donors' samples.

The CDR3 here is CASSTGAGANVLTF. The CDR3 nucleotides are TGCGCCAGCAGCACAGGGGCCGGGGCCAACGTCCTGACTTTC. The chain joins TRBV5-1 to TRBJ2-6; 7 bases fit TRBD1. CDR3 size: 14 residues. The V gene end was trimmed by 4 bases and the J gene end by 4 bases; junction bases not matched to a gene: 2. Germline V CDR1 and CDR2: SGHRS, YFSETQ.